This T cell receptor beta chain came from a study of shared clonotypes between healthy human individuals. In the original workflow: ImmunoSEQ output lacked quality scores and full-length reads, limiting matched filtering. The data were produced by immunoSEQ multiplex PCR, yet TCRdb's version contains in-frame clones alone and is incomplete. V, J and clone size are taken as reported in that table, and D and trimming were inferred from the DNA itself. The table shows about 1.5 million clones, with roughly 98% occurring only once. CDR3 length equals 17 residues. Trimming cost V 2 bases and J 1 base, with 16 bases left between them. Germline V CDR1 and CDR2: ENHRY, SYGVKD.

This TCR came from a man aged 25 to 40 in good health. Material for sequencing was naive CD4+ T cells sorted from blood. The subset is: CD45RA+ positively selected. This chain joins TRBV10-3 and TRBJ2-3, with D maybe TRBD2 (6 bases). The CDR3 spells CAISEGRPGEGTDTQYF. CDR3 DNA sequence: TGTGCCATCAGTGAGGGGCGCCCCGGGGAGGGCACAGATACGCAGTATTTT.